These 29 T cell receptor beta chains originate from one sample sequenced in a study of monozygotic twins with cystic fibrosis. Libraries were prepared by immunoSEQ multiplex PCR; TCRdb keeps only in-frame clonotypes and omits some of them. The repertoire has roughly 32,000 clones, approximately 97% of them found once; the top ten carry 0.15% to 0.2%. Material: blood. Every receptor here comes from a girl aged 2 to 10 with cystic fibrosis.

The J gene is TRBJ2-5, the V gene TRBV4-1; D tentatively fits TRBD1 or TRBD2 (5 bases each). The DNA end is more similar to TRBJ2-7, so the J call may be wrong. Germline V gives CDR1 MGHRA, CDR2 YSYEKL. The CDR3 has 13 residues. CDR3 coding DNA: TGCGCCAGCAGCCTTGGGGGTATTAACGAGCAGTACTTC. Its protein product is CASSLGGINEQYF.

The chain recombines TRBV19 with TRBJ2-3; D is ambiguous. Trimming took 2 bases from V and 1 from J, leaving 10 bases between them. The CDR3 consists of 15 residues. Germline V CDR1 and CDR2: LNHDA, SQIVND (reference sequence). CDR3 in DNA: TGTGCCAGTAGTATAACGTGGCCGGGCACAGATACGCAGTATTTT. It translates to CASSITWPGTDTQYF.

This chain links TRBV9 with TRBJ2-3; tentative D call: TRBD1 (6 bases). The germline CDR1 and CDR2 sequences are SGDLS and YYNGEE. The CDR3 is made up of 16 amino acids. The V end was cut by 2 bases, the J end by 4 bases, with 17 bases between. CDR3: CASSVPPGAGADTQYF. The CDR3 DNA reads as TGTGCCAGCAGCGTTCCGCCAGGGGCGGGTGCAGATACGCAGTATTTT.

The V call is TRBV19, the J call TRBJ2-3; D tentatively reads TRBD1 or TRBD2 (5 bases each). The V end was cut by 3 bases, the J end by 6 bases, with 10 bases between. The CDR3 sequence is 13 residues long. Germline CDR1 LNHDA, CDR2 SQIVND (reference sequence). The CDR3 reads CASSIRGFDTQYF. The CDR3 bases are TGTGCCAGTAGTATCCGGGGCTTCGATACGCAGTATTTT.

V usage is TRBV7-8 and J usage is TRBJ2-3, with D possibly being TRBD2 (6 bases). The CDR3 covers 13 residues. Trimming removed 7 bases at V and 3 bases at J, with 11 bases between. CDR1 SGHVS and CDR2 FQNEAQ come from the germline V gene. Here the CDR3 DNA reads TGTGCCAGCAAACGGAGGGTTACAGATACGCAGTATTTT. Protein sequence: CASKRRVTDTQYF.

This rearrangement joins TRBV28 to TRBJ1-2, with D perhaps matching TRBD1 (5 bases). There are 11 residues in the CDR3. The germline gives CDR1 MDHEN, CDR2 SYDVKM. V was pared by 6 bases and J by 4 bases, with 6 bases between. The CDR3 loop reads CASRQGYGYTF. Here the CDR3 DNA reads TGTGCCAGCAGGCAGGGCTATGGCTACACCTTC.

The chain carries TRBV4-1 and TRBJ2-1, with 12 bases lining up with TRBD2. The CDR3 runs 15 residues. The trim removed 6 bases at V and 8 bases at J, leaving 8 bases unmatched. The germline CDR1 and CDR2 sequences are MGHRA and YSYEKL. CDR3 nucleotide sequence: TGCGCCAGCAGTCCGACTAGCGGGAGATCCCATGAGCAGTTCTTC. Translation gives CASSPTSGRSHEQFF.

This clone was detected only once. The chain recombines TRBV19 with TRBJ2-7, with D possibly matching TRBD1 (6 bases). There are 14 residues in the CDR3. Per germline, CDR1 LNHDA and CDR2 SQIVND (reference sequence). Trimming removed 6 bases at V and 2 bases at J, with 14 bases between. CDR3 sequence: CASSAGTTTYEQYF. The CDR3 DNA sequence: TGTGCCAGTAGCGCCGGGACAACGACCTACGAGCAGTACTTC.

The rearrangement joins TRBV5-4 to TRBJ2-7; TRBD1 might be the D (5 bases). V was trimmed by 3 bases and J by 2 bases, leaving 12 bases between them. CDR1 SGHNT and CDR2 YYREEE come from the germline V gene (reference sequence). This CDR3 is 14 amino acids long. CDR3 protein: CASSSDEGAYEQYF. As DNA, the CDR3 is TGTGCCAGCAGCTCCGACGAAGGGGCCTACGAGCAGTACTTC. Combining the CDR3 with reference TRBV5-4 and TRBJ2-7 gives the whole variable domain ETGVTQSPTHLIKTRGQQVTLRCSSQSGHNTVSWYQQALGQGPQFIFQYYREEENGRGNFPPRFSGLQFPNYSSELNVNALELDDSALYLCASSSDEGAYEQYFGPGTRLTVT.

Written as DNA, the CDR3 is TGTGCCTGGAGTTCAACGGGGGGGGCTCAGCCCCAGCATTTT. It specifies CAWSSTGGAQPQHF. The chain couples TRBV30 to TRBJ1-5; TRBD1 might be the D (6 bases). V was cut by 2 bases and J by 6 bases, with 14 bases left in between. The CDR3 runs 14 residues. CDR1 is GTSNPN and CDR2 is SVGIG in the germline V gene (reference sequence).

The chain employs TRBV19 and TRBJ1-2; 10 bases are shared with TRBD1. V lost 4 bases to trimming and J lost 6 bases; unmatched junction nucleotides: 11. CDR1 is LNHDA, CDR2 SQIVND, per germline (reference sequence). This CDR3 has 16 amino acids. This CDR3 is CASSTEGQGRRHGYTF. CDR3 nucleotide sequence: TGTGCCAGTAGTACAGAGGGACAGGGGAGAAGACATGGCTACACCTTC.

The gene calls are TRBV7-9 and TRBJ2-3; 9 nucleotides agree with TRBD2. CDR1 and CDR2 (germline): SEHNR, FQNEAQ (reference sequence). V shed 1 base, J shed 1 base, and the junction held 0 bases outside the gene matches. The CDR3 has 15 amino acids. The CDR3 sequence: CASSLGGRGTDTQYF. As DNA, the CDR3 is TGTGCCAGCAGCTTAGGCGGGAGGGGCACAGATACGCAGTATTTT.

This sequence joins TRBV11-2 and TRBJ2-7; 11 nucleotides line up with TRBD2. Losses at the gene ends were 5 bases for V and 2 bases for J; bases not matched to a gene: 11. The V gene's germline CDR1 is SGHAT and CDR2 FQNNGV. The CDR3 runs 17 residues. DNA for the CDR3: TGTGCCAGCAGCCGGGGACTAGCGGACCCGGCTCCCTACGAGCAGTACTTC. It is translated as CASSRGLADPAPYEQYF.

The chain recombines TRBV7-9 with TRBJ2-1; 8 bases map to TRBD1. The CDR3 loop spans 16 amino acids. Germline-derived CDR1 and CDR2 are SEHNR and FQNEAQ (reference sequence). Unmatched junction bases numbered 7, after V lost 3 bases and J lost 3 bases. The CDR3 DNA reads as TGTGCCAGCAGCTTCAAGGACAGGGACAACTACAATGAGCAGTTCTTC. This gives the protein CASSFKDRDNYNEQFF.

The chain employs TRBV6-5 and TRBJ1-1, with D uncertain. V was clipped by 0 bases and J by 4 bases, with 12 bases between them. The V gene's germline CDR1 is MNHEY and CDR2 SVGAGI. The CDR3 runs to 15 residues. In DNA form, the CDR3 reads TGTGCCAGCAGTTACTCGCCTAGGGCTACCACTGAAGCTTTCTTT. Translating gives CASSYSPRATTEAFF.

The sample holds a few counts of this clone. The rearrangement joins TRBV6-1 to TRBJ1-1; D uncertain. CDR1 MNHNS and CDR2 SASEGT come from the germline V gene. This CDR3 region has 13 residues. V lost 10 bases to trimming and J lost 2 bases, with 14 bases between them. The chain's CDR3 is CATGREINTEAFF. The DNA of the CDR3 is TGTGCCACCGGGAGGGAGATAAACACTGAAGCTTTCTTT.

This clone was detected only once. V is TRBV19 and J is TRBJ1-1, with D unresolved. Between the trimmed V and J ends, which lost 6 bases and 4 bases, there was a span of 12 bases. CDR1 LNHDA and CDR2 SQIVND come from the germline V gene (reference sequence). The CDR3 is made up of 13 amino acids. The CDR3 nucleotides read TGTGCCAGTAGCGGGCTAGGGAGCACTGAAGCTTTCTTT. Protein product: CASSGLGSTEAFF.

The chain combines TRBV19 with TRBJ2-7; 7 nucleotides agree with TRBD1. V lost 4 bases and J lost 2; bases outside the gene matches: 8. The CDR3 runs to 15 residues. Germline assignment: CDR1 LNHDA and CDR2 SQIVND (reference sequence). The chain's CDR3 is CASSRYRDSAYEQYF. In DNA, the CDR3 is TGTGCCAGTAGTAGATACCGGGACAGTGCCTACGAGCAGTACTTC.

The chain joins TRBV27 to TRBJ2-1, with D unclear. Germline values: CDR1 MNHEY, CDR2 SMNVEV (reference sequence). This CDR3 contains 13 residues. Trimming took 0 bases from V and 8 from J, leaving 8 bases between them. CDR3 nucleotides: TGTGCCAGCAGTTTATCGACGGGCCATGAGCAGTTCTTC. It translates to CASSLSTGHEQFF.

CDR3: CASSLMGVADTQYF. In DNA form, the CDR3 reads TGTGCCAGCAGCTTGATGGGGGTGGCAGATACGCAGTATTTT. J is TRBJ2-3 and V is TRBV5-5, with D perhaps given as TRBD1 or TRBD2 (5 bases each). Germline CDR1 is SGHKS and CDR2 is YYEKEE (reference sequence). V was trimmed by 1 base and J by 4 bases, leaving 10 bases between them. The CDR3 spans 14 residues.

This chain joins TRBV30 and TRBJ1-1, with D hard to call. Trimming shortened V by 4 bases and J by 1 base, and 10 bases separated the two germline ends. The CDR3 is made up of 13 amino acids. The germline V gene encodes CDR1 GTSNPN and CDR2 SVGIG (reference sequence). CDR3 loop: CAWTPYRNTEAFF. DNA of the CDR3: TGTGCCTGGACCCCGTATAGGAACACTGAAGCTTTCTTT.

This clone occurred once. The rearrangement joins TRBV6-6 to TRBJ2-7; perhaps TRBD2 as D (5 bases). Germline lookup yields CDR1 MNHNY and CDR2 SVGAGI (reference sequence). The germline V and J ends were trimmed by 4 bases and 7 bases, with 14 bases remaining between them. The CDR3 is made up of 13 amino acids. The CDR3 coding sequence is TGTGCCAGCAGTTCCCGGGGATCCGGAGAGCAGTACTTC. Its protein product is CASSSRGSGEQYF.

The CDR3 nucleotides read TGTGCCAGCAGTCGCATACAGGGGAACTATGGCTACACCTTC. It translates to CASSRIQGNYGYTF. This chain uses TRBV6-1 with TRBJ1-2; TRBD1 aligns across 7 bases. The CDR3 contains 14 residues. V shed 5 bases and J 2 bases; nucleotides not matched to a gene: 5. From germline, CDR1 is MNHNS and CDR2 SASEGT.

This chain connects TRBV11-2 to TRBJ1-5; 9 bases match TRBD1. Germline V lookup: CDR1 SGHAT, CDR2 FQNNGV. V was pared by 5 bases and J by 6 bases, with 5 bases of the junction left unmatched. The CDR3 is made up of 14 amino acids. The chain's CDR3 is CASSPTGGSQPQHF. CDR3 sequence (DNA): TGTGCCAGCAGCCCCACAGGGGGCAGTCAGCCCCAGCATTTT. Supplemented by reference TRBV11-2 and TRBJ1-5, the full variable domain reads EAGVAQSPRYKIIEKRQSVAFWCNPISGHATLYWYQQILGQGPKLLIQFQNNGVVDDSQLPKDRFSAERLKGVDSTLKIQPAKLEDSAVYLCASSPTGGSQPQHFGDGTRLSIL.

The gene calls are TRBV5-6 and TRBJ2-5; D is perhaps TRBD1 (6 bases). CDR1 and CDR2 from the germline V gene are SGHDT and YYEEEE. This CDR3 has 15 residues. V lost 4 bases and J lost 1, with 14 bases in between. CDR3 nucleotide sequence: TGTGCCAGCAGCATACAGGGTTTAGGCCAAGAGACCCAGTACTTC. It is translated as CASSIQGLGQETQYF.

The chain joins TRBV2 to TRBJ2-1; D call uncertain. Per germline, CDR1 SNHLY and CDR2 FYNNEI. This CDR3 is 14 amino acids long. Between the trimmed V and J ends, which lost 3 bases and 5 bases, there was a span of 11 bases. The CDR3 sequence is CASSDVTQHNEQFF. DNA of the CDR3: TGTGCCAGCAGTGATGTGACGCAGCACAATGAGCAGTTCTTC.

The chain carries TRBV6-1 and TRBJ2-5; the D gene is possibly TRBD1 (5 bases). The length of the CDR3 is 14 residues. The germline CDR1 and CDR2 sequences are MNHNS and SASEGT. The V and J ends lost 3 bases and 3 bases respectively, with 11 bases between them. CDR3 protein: CASSERDREETQYF. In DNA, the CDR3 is TGTGCCAGCAGTGAGCGCGACAGAGAAGAGACCCAGTACTTC.

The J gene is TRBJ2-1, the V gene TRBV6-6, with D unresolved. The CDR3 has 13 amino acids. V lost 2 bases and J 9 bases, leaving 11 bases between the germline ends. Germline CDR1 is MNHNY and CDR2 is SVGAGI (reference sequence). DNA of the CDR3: TGTGCCAGCAGTTACGTACGGTGGCGTGAGCAGTTCTTC. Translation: CASSYVRWREQFF.

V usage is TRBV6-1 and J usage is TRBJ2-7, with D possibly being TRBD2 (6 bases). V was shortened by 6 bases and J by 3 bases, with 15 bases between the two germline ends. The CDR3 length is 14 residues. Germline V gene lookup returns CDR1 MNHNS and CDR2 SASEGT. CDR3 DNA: TGTGCCAGCAGGAAGGACTATCCCAACTACGAGCAGTACTTC. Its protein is CASRKDYPNYEQYF.